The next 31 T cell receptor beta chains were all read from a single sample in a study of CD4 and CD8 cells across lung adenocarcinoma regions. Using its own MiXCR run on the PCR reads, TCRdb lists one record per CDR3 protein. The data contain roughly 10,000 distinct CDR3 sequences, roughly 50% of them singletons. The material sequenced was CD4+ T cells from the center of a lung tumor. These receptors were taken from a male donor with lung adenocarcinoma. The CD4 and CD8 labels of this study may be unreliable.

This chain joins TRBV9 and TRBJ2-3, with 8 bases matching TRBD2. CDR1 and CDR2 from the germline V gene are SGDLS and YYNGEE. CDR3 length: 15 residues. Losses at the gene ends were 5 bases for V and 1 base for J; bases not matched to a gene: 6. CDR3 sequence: CASSPAAGGTDTQYF. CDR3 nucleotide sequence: TGTGCCAGCAGTCCTGCAGCGGGGGGCACAGATACGCAGTATTTT.

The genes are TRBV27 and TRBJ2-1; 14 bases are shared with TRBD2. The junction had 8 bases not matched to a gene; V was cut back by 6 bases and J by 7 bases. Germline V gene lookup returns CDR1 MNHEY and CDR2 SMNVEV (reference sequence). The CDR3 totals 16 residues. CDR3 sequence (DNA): TGTGCCAGCAGAGGGGGACTAGCGGGAGTAGGGAATGAGCAGTTCTTC. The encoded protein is CASRGGLAGVGNEQFF.

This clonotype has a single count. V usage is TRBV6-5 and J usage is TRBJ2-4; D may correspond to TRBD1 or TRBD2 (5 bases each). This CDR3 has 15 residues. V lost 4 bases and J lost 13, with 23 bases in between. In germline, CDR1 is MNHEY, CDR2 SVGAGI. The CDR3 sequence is CASSSGLWAKDTQYF. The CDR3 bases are TGTGCCAGCAGTTCGGGGCTGTGGGCCAAAGATACGCAGTACTTC.

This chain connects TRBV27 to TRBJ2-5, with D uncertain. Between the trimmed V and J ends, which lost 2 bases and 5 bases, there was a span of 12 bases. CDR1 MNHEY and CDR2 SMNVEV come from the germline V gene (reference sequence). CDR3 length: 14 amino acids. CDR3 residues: CASSLEQWGETQYF. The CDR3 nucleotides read TGTGCCAGCAGTTTAGAACAGTGGGGTGAGACCCAGTACTTC.

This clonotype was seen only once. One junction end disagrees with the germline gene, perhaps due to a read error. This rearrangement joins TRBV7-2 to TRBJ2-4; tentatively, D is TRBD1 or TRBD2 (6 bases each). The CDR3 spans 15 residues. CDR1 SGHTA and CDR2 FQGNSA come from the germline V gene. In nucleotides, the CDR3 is TGTGCCCGCAGCTCGGGGGCTAGAGCCACAGACACGCAGTACTTC. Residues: CARSSGARATDTQYF.

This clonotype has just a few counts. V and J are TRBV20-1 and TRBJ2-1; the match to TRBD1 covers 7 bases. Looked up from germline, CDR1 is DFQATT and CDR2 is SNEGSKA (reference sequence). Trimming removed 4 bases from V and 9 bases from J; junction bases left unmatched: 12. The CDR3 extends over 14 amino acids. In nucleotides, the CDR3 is TGCAGTGCTAACCTACTCACAGGGGCCGGTGAGCAGTTCTTC. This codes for CSANLLTGAGEQFF.

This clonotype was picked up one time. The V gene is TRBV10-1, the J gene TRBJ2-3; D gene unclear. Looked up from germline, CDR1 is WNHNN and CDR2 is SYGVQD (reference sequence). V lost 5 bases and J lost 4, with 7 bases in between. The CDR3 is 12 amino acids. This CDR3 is CASSRSPDTQYF. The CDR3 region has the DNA TGCGCCAGCAGTCGAAGCCCAGATACGCAGTATTTT.

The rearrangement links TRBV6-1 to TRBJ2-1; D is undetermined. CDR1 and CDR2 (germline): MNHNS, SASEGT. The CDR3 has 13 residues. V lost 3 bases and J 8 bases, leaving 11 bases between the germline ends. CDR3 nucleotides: TGTGCCAGCAGTGACGACTGGAAAGATGAGCAGTTCTTC. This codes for CASSDDWKDEQFF.

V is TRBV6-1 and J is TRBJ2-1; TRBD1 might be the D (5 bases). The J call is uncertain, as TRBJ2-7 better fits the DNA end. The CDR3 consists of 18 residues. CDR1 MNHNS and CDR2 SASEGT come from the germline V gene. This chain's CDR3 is CASRQGSTREKVGYEQYV. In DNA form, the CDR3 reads TGTGCCAGCCGTCAGGGTAGTACCCGTGAGAAGGTGGGATACGAGCAGTACGTC.

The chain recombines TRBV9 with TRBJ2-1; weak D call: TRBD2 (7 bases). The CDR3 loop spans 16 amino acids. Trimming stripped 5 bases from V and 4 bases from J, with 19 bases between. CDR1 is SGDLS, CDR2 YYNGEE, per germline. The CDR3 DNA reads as TGTGCCAGCAGTACCCTAAGGGGGGGGCAGTACAATGAGCAGTTCTTC. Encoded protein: CASSTLRGGQYNEQFF.

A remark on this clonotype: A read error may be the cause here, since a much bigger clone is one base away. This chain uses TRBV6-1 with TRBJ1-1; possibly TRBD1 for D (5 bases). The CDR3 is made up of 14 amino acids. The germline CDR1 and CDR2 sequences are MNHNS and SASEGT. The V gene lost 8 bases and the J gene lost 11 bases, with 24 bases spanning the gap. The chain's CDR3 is CASGDPAAGGRAFF. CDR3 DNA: TGTGCCAGCGGGGACCCGGCGGCGGGAGGGAGGGCTTTCTTT.

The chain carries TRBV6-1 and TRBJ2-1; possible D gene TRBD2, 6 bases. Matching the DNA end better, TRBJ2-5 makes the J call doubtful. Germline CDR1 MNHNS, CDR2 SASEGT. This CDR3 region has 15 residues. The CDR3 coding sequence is TGTGCCAGCAGTACATCCCCGGGAGTAGGAGAGACCCAGTACTTC. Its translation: CASSTSPGVGETQYF.

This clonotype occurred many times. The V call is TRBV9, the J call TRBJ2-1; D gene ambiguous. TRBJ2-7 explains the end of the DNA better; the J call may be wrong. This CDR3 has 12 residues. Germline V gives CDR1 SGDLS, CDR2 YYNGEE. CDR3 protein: CASSGDSYEQYF. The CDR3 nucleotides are TGTGCCAGCAGCGGAGACTCCTACGAGCAGTACTTC.

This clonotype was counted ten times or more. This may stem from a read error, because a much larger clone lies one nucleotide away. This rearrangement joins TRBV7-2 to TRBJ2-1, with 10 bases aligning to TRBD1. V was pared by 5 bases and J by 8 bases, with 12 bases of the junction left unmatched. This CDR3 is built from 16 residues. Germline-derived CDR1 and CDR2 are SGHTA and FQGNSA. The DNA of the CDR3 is TGTGCCAGCAGCGCCGGGGACAGGGGAATCGGTTATGAGCAGTTCTTC. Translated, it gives CASSAGDRGIGYEQFF. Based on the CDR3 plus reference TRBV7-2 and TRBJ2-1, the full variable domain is GAGVSQSPSNKVTEKGKDVELRCDPISGHTALYWYRQSLGQGLEFLIYFQGNSAPDKSGLPSDRFSAERTGGSVSTLTIQRTQQEDSAVYLCASSAGDRGIGYEQFFGPGTRLTVL.

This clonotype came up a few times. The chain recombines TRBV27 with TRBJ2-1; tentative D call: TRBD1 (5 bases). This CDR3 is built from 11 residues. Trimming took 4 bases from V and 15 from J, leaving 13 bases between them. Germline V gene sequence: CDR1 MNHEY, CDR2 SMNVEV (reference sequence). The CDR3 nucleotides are TGTGCCAGCAGTTCCAGCAGGGTTACGTTCTTC. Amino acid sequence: CASSSSRVTFF.

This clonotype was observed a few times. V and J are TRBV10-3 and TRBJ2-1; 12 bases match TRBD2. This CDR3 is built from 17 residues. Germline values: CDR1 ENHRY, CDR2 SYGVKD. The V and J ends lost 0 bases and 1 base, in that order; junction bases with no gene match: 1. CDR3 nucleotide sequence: TGTGCCATCAGTGAGTCGGGACTAGCGGGTTCCTACAATGAGCAGTTCTTC. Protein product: CAISESGLAGSYNEQFF.

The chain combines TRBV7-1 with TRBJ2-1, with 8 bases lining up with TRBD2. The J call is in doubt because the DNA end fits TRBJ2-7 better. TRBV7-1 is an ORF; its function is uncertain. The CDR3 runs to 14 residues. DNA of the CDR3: TGTGCGGGCAGCGGGGGCGGGACCCAAGAGACGCAGTACTTC. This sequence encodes CAGSGGGTQETQYF.

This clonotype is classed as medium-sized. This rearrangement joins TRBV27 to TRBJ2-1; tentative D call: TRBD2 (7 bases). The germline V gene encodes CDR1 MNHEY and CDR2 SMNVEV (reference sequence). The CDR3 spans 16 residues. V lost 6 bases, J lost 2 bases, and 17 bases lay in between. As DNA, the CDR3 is TGTGCCAGCAGAAGGGGGGGACTAAGGGCCTACAATGAGCAGTTCTTC. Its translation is CASRRGGLRAYNEQFF.

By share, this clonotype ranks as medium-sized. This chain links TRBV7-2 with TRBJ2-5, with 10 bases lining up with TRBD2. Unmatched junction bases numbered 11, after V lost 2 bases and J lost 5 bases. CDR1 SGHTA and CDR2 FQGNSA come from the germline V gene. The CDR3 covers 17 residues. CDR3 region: CASSLNPSGTSVETQYF. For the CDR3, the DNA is TGTGCCAGCAGCTTAAACCCCTCCGGGACTAGCGTGGAGACCCAGTACTTC.

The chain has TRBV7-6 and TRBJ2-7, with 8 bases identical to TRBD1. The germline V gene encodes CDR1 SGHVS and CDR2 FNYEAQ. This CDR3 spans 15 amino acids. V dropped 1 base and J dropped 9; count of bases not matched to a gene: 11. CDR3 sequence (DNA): TGTGCCAGCAGCTTAGGCGGCAGGGGGCGGTCAGGGCAGTACTTC. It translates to CASSLGGRGRSGQYF.

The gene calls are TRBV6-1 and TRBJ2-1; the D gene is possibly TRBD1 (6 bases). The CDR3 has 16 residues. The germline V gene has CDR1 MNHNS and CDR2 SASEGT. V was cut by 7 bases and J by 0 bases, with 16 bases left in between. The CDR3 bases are TGTGCCAGCAAGCGAGGATCAGGGGTCTCCTACAATGAGCAGTTCTTC. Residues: CASKRGSGVSYNEQFF.

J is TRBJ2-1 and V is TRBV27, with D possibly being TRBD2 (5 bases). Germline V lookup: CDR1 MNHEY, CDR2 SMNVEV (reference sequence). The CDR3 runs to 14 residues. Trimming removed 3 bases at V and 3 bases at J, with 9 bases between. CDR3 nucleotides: TGTGCCAGCAGTTTGGGTAGCGTCTACAATGAGCAGTTCTTC. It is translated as CASSLGSVYNEQFF.

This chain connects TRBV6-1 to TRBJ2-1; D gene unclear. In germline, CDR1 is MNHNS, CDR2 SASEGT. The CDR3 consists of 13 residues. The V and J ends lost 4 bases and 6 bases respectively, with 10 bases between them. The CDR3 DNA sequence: TGTGCCAGCAGTGGTCAACCTTTCAATGAGCAGTTCTTC. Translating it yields CASSGQPFNEQFF.

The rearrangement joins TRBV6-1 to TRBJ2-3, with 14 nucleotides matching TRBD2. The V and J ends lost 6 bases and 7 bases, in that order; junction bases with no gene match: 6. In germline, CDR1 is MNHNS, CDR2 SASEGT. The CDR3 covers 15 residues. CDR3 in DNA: TGTGCCAGCAGGCCGGGACTAGCGGGAGCCAATACGCAGTATTTT. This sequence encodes CASRPGLAGANTQYF.

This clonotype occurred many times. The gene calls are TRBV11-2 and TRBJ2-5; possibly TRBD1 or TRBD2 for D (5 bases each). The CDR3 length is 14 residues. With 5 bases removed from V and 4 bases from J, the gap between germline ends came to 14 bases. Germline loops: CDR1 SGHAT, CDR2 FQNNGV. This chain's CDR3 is CASSVQGPTETQYF. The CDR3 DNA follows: TGTGCCAGCAGCGTTCAGGGACCCACAGAGACCCAGTACTTC.

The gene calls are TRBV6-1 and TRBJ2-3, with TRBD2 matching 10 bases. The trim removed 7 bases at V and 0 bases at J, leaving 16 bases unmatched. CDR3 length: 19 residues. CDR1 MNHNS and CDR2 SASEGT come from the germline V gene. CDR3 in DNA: TGTGCCAGCACCTCCGGGGGGGTAGCGGGGGGCCGTAGCACAGATACGCAGTATTTT. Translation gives CASTSGGVAGGRSTDTQYF.

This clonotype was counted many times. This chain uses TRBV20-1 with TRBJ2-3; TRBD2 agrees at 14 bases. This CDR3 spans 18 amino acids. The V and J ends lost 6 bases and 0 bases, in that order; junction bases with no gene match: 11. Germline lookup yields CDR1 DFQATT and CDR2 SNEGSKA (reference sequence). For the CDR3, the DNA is TGCAGTGCCACATTGGGACTAGCGGGGGACATGAGCACAGATACGCAGTATTTT. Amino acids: CSATLGLAGDMSTDTQYF.

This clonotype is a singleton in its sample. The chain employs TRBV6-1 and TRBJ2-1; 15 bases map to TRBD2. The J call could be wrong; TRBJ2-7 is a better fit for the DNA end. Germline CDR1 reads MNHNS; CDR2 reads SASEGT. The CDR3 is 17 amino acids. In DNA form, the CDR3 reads TGTGCCAGCAGCAGGACTAGCGGGGGGGCGCTTGGGTACGAGCAGTACTTC. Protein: CASSRTSGGALGYEQYF.

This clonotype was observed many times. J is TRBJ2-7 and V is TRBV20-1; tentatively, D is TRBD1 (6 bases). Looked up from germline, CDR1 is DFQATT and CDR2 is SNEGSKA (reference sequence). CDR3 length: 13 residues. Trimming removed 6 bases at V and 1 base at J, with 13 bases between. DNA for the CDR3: TGCAGTGCAATTGACAGGTGGTCCTACGAGCAGTACTTC. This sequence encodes CSAIDRWSYEQYF.

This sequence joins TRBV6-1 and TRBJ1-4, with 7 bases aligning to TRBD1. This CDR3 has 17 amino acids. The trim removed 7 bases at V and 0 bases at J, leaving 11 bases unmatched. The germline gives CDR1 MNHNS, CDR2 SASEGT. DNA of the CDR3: TGTGCCAGCACTGGGTCTCTAGGGGGCGCAACTAATGAAAAACTGTTTTTT. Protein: CASTGSLGGATNEKLFF.

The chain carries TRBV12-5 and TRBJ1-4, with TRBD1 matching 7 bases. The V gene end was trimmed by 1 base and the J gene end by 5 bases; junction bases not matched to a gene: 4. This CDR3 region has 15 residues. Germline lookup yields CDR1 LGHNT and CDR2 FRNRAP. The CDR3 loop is CASGLGDSTNEKLFF. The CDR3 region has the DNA TGTGCTAGTGGTTTGGGGGACAGTACGAATGAAAAACTGTTTTTT.